These 31 T cell receptor beta chains were all obtained from the same sample, sequenced in a study of shared clonotypes between healthy human individuals. Positive CCR7 selection of CD45RO-negative cells yielded the naive CD8 cells, and terminally differentiated effector memory CD45RA+ cells were excluded. Here immunoSEQ multiplex PCR was the method, and the copy in TCRdb shows in-frame clones only, minus some. The sample shows about 1.9 million clones, 93% of them seen only once. Specimen: naive CD8+ T cells from PBMCs. The origin of the receptors is a man between 18 and 29 years old in good health. Some clones in this sample may be carry-over from other donors' samples.

The chain combines TRBV27 with TRBJ1-4; no firm D call. Trimming shortened V by 2 bases and J by 0 bases, and 13 bases separated the two germline ends. Germline CDR1 MNHEY, CDR2 SMNVEV (reference sequence). The CDR3 runs 17 residues. The CDR3 here is CASSLGPKGPTNEKLFF. For the CDR3, the DNA is TGTGCCAGCAGTTTAGGCCCCAAGGGTCCAACTAATGAAAAACTGTTTTTT.

This clone occurred once. The chain employs TRBV6-5 and TRBJ1-4; no definite D call. Looked up from germline, CDR1 is MNHEY and CDR2 is SVGAGI. The CDR3 loop spans 15 amino acids. Trimming removed 4 bases from V and 6 bases from J, with 15 bases in between. The CDR3 bases are TGTGCCAGCAGTTTGATGCAATCGGGCCATGAAAAACTGTTTTTT. This encodes CASSLMQSGHEKLFF.

The chain joins TRBV30 to TRBJ1-4, with D possibly being TRBD1 (5 bases). Germline-derived CDR1 and CDR2 are GTSNPN and SVGIG (reference sequence). The CDR3 runs to 14 residues. Trimming removed 5 bases at V and 8 bases at J, with 18 bases between. The CDR3 sequence is CAWCTGTGREKLFF. CDR3 nucleotides: TGTGCCTGGTGTACGGGGACCGGGCGGGAAAAACTGTTTTTT.

The chain is built from TRBV4-1 and TRBJ2-4; no definite D call. The CDR3 is 14 residues long. Germline V gives CDR1 MGHRA, CDR2 YSYEKL. V dropped 0 bases and J dropped 7 bases, with 10 bases sitting between them. CDR3 sequence: CASSQDQAINIQYF. As DNA, the CDR3 is TGCGCCAGCAGCCAAGACCAGGCAATTAACATTCAGTACTTC.

V and J are TRBV9 and TRBJ2-2; tentatively, D is TRBD2 (6 bases). The germline CDR1 and CDR2 sequences are SGDLS and YYNGEE. The CDR3 is 15 residues long. V shed 0 bases and J shed 3 bases, with 9 bases lying between them. CDR3 coding DNA: TGTGCCAGCAGCGTAGCGGGGGACCACACCGGGGAGCTGTTTTTT. It codes for CASSVAGDHTGELFF.

The chain recombines TRBV29-1 with TRBJ2-2; weak D call: TRBD2 (6 bases). The length of the CDR3 is 14 residues. The germline V gene encodes CDR1 SQVTM and CDR2 ANQGSEA. Trimming removed 7 bases at V and 2 bases at J, with 14 bases between. As DNA, the CDR3 is TGCAGCGCCCTAACCGGGGGTAACACCGGGGAGCTGTTTTTT. Its protein product is CSALTGGNTGELFF.

The rearrangement joins TRBV19 to TRBJ2-7, with D possibly matching TRBD2 (6 bases). V dropped 0 bases and J dropped 6 bases, with 15 bases sitting between them. In germline, CDR1 is LNHDA, CDR2 SQIVND (reference sequence). The CDR3 runs to 15 residues. CDR3 amino acids: CASSIDRDSNGEQYF. CDR3 coding DNA: TGTGCCAGTAGTATAGACCGGGACTCCAATGGCGAGCAGTACTTC.

CDR3 sequence reads: CASSLRANYGYTF. CDR3 coding DNA: TGTGCCAGCAGTTTAAGAGCTAACTATGGCTACACCTTC. This chain links TRBV28 with TRBJ1-2, with D unclear. Germline V CDR1 and CDR2: MDHEN, SYDVKM. The CDR3 length is 13 residues. Trimming removed 2 bases at V and 0 bases at J, with 4 bases between.

The V and J genes are TRBV23-1 and TRBJ2-2, with D perhaps matching TRBD1 (6 bases). TRBV23-1 belongs to the ORF category, with a function that is uncertain. The V and J ends lost 4 bases and 0 bases respectively, with 12 bases between them. The CDR3 consists of 16 residues. The CDR3 loop reads CASSLPWTANTGELFF. As DNA, the CDR3 is TGCGCCAGCAGTCTCCCTTGGACAGCGAACACCGGGGAGCTGTTTTTT.

The chain uses TRBV14 and TRBJ2-5; 8 bases match TRBD1. The V segment lost 2 bases and the J segment 4 bases; nucleotides outside the gene matches: 6. Germline assignment: CDR1 SGHDN and CDR2 FVKESK. The CDR3 totals 15 residues. The CDR3 is CASSQKIDRGETQYF. In DNA form, the CDR3 reads TGTGCCAGCAGCCAAAAGATTGACAGGGGAGAGACCCAGTACTTC.

This rearrangement joins TRBV7-6 to TRBJ2-1; a weak D match, TRBD1 (5 bases). The CDR3 is 14 residues long. Germline V gene lookup returns CDR1 SGHVS and CDR2 FNYEAQ. V lost 5 bases and J 4 bases, leaving 12 bases between the germline ends. CDR3 residues: CASSLGHPYNEQFF. The CDR3 coding sequence is TGTGCCAGCAGCCTAGGACACCCTTACAATGAGCAGTTCTTC.

V and J are TRBV27 and TRBJ1-1; 7 positions agree with TRBD1. V shed 3 bases, J shed 6 bases, and the junction held 4 bases outside the gene matches. The germline gives CDR1 MNHEY, CDR2 SMNVEV (reference sequence). The CDR3 loop spans 13 amino acids. CDR3 residues: CASSLDTGAEAFF. CDR3 DNA: TGTGCCAGCAGTTTGGATACAGGGGCTGAAGCTTTCTTT.

In regard to this clone: The sample carries other DNA sequences with the same CDR3. The rearrangement joins TRBV28 to TRBJ1-1; D not resolved. Germline CDR1 MDHEN, CDR2 SYDVKM. The length of the CDR3 is 14 residues. V was trimmed by 2 bases and J by 1 base, leaving 8 bases between them. The DNA for the CDR3 is TGTGCCAGCAGTTTACTGTCAGGGAACACTGAAGCTTTCTTT. Its protein product is CASSLLSGNTEAFF.

To note about this clone: Other DNA sequences in the same sample also yield this CDR3. This CDR3 is CASSPRTGGNEQFF. In DNA, the CDR3 is TGTGCCAGCAGTCCGAGGACAGGTGGCAATGAGCAGTTCTTC. This rearrangement joins TRBV27 to TRBJ2-1; 7 bases are a match to TRBD1. Germline CDR1 is MNHEY and CDR2 is SMNVEV (reference sequence). Trimming at V came to 5 bases and at J to 6 bases, leaving 7 bases not matched to a gene. This CDR3 is 14 amino acids long.

This chain joins TRBV10-3 and TRBJ1-2; 7 nucleotides align to TRBD1. V dropped 6 bases and J dropped 3; count of bases not matched to a gene: 10. The CDR3 is made up of 15 amino acids. From germline, CDR1 is ENHRY and CDR2 SYGVKD. CDR3 in amino acids: CAISDRGQPHYGYTF. CDR3 DNA: TGTGCCATCAGCGACCGGGGACAGCCACACTATGGCTACACCTTC.

The chain carries TRBV7-8 and TRBJ1-2, with D tentatively TRBD1 (5 bases). The germline V and J ends were trimmed by 5 bases and 3 bases, with 10 bases remaining between them. The germline gives CDR1 SGHVS, CDR2 FQNEAQ. The CDR3 spans 13 residues. CDR3 DNA: TGTGCCAGCAGCGTCCGACAGCACTATGGCTACACCTTC. As protein: CASSVRQHYGYTF.

This clone has more than one count but fewer than ten. This chain connects TRBV27 to TRBJ2-7; 7 positions agree with TRBD2. This CDR3 is built from 13 residues. The ends lost 5 bases at V and 6 bases at J; junction bases unmatched: 7. From germline, CDR1 is MNHEY and CDR2 SMNVEV (reference sequence). The CDR3 is CASSLQTSLEQYF. The CDR3 bases are TGTGCCAGCAGTCTTCAGACTAGCCTCGAGCAGTACTTC.

A single count supports this clone. The rearrangement links TRBV25-1 to TRBJ2-7; D possibly corresponds to TRBD1 (6 bases). Trimming removed 4 bases at V and 5 bases at J, with 12 bases between. This CDR3 has 13 amino acids. The germline V gene has CDR1 MGHDK and CDR2 SYGVNS. The CDR3 nucleotides read TGTGCCAGCAGTGCAACAGGGCGGAACGAGCAGTACTTC. Translated, it gives CASSATGRNEQYF.

This clone was recorded once. The V and J genes are TRBV5-6 and TRBJ2-1; maybe TRBD2 (6 bases). In germline, CDR1 is SGHDT, CDR2 YYEEEE. The germline V and J ends were trimmed by 5 bases and 10 bases, with 10 bases remaining between them. This CDR3 is 11 amino acids long. This CDR3 is CASSSGAEQFF. The CDR3, as DNA: TGTGCCAGCAGTTCGGGAGCCGAGCAGTTCTTC.

V is TRBV6-6 and J is TRBJ2-7; TRBD2 might be the D (5 bases). Germline V CDR1 and CDR2: MNHNY, SVGAGI (reference sequence). The CDR3 length is 14 residues. V was cut by 2 bases and J by 0 bases, with 8 bases left in between. The DNA for the CDR3 is TGTGCCAGCAGTTACGATGGGAGCTCCTACGAGCAGTACTTC. This sequence encodes CASSYDGSSYEQYF.

The chain has TRBV11-3 and TRBJ2-1; 10 bases are a match to TRBD1. J gave up 8 bases and V 6 bases, and 7 bases lay outside the gene matches. The germline V gene encodes CDR1 SGHNT and CDR2 YENEEA. This CDR3 is 14 amino acids long. DNA of the CDR3: TGTGCCAGCAGTCCCCGGGACAGGGGCCATGAGCAGTTCTTC. Residues: CASSPRDRGHEQFF. Variable domain in full (rest from reference TRBV11-3 and TRBJ2-1): EAGVVQSPRYKIIEKKQPVAFWCNPISGHNTLYWYLQNLGQGPELLIRYENEEAVDDSQLPKDRFSAERLKGVDSTLKIQPAELGDSAVYLCASSPRDRGHEQFFGPGTRLTVL.

This rearrangement joins TRBV4-3 to TRBJ2-5; 8 nucleotides match TRBD2. Germline values: CDR1 LGHNA, CDR2 YSLEER. The length of the CDR3 is 15 residues. Trimming at V came to 4 bases and at J to 5 bases, leaving 9 bases not matched to a gene. Here the CDR3 reads CASSLGTRPLETQYF. The CDR3 DNA is TGCGCCAGCAGCCTTGGGACTAGGCCACTTGAGACCCAGTACTTC.

The chain combines TRBV2 with TRBJ2-2, with D perhaps matching TRBD2 (5 bases). V gave up 6 bases and J gave up 3 bases, with 14 bases separating them. Per the germline V gene, CDR1 is SNHLY and CDR2 is FYNNEI. The CDR3 has 15 residues. The CDR3: CASRTRGIDTGELFF. The CDR3 DNA reads as TGTGCCAGCAGAACCCGGGGAATTGACACCGGGGAGCTGTTTTTT.

J is TRBJ2-7 and V is TRBV27; 8 bases agree with TRBD2. The CDR3 spans 14 residues. The germline V gene has CDR1 MNHEY and CDR2 SMNVEV (reference sequence). V lost 5 bases and J lost 5; bases outside the gene matches: 8. CDR3 nucleotide sequence: TGTGCCAGCAGTCCCGCGGGACTAGTAAACGAGCAGTACTTC. It encodes CASSPAGLVNEQYF.

This clone was recorded only once. V gene TRBV4-2 combines with J gene TRBJ2-5; 8 positions agree with TRBD1. This CDR3 contains 17 residues. CDR1 LGHNA and CDR2 YNFKEQ come from the germline V gene. Losses at the gene ends were 1 base for V and 2 bases for J; bases not matched to a gene: 9. Written as DNA, the CDR3 is TGTGCCAGCAGCCAAGGGACCGGGACAGGTAGTCAAGAGACCCAGTACTTC. It specifies CASSQGTGTGSQETQYF.

This chain links TRBV18 with TRBJ1-1; D unresolved. Germline-derived CDR1 and CDR2 are KGHSH and LQKENI. Trimming shortened V by 5 bases and J by 0 bases, and 13 bases separated the two germline ends. The CDR3 contains 15 residues. Here the CDR3 DNA reads TGTGCCAGCTCAGAACGAGTGAACATGAACACTGAAGCTTTCTTT. It is translated as CASSERVNMNTEAFF.

V gene TRBV6-5 combines with J gene TRBJ1-2, with TRBD1 matching 7 bases. The CDR3 totals 15 residues. V was pared by 5 bases and J by 8 bases, with 14 bases of the junction left unmatched. Germline V lookup: CDR1 MNHEY, CDR2 SVGAGI. The CDR3 bases are TGTGCCAGCAGTCCCCAATCCGCTACAGGGGTAGGCTACACCTTC. Protein product: CASSPQSATGVGYTF.

V gene TRBV7-2 combines with J gene TRBJ2-7, with D perhaps TRBD2 (5 bases). The V gene lost 5 bases and the J gene lost 5 bases, with 16 bases spanning the gap. There are 14 residues in the CDR3. Germline-derived CDR1 and CDR2 are SGHTA and FQGNSA. This CDR3 is CASSPVGVPHEQYF. The CDR3 DNA is TGTGCCAGCAGCCCCGTCGGGGTTCCCCACGAGCAGTACTTC.

The chain links TRBV4-1 to TRBJ2-7; 15 bases fit TRBD2. CDR1 and CDR2 (germline): MGHRA, YSYEKL. Trimming cost V 0 bases and J 2 bases; bases outside gene matches: 8. The CDR3 length is 19 residues. The CDR3 here is CASSQDKGLAGGSTYEQYF. The CDR3 DNA sequence: TGCGCCAGCAGCCAAGATAAGGGACTAGCGGGAGGTTCCACCTACGAGCAGTACTTC.

This rearrangement joins TRBV6-5 to TRBJ2-2; unclear D gene. Trimming cost V 5 bases and J 6 bases, with 13 bases left between them. The germline gives CDR1 MNHEY, CDR2 SVGAGI. The CDR3 is 14 amino acids. The CDR3 region has the DNA TGTGCCAGCAGTCCCCCAAGGGTGGCCGGGGAGCTGTTTTTT. Its protein is CASSPPRVAGELFF.

The J gene is TRBJ1-6, the V gene TRBV5-6, with D uncertain. The CDR3 is 13 amino acids. CDR1 and CDR2 (germline): SGHDT, YYEEEE. V was pared by 4 bases and J by 8 bases, with 10 bases between. The CDR3 reads CASSKDGYSPLHF. CDR3 DNA: TGTGCCAGCAGCAAGGACGGTTATTCACCCCTCCACTTT. The entire variable domain, with the rest obtained from reference TRBV5-6 and TRBJ1-6, is as follows: DAGVTQSPTHLIKTRGQQVTLRCSPKSGHDTVSWYQQALGQGPQFIFQYYEEEERQRGNFPDRFSGHQFPNYSSELNVNALLLGDSALYLCASSKDGYSPLHFGNGTRLTVT.